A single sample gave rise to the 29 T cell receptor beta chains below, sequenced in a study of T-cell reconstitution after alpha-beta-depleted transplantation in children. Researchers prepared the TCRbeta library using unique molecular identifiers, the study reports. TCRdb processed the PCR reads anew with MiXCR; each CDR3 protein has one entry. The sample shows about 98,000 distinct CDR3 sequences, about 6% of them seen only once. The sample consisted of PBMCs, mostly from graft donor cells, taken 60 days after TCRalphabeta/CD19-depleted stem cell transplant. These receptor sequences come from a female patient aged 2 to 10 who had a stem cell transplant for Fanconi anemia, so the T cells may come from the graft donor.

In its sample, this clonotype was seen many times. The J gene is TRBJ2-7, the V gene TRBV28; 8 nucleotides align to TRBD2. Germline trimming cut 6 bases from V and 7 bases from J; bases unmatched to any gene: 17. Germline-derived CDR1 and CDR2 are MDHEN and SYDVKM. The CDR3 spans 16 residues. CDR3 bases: TGTGCCAGCAGCCCTCGGGGTAGCGGGACTTCAGGGGAGCAGTACTTC. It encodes CASSPRGSGTSGEQYF.

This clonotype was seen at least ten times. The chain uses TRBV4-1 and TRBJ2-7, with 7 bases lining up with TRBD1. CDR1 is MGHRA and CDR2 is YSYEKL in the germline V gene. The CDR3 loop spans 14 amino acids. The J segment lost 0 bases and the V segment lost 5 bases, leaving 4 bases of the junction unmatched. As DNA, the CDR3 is TGCGCCAGCAGCGGGGACAGTTTCTCCTACGAGCAGTACTTC. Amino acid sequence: CASSGDSFSYEQYF.

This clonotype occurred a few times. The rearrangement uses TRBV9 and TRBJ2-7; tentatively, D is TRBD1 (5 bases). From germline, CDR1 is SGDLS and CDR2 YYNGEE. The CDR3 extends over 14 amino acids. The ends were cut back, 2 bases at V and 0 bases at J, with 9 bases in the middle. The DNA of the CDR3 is TGTGCCAGCAGCGTGGGGCCCGGCTCCTACGAGCAGTACTTC. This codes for CASSVGPGSYEQYF.

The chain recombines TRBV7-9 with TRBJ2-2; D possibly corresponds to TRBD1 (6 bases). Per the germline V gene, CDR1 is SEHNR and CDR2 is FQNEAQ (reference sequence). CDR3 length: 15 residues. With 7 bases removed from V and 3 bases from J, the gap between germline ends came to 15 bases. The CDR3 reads CASIWNRADTGELFF. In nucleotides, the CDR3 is TGTGCCAGCATATGGAACAGGGCGGACACCGGGGAGCTGTTTTTT.

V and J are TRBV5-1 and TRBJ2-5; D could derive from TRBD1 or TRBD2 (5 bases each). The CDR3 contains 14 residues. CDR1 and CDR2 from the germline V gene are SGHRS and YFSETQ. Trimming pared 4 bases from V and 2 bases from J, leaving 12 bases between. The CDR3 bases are TGCGCCAGCAGCCCTGGGACGGCTCAAGAGACCCAGTACTTC. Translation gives CASSPGTAQETQYF.

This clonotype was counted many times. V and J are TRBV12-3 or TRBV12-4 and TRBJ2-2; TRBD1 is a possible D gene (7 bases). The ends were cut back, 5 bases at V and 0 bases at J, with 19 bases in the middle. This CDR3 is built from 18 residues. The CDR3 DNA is TGTGCCAGCAGTATGTACCTAGGCGGGACAGCGAACACCGGGGAGCTGTTTTTT. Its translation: CASSMYLGGTANTGELFF.

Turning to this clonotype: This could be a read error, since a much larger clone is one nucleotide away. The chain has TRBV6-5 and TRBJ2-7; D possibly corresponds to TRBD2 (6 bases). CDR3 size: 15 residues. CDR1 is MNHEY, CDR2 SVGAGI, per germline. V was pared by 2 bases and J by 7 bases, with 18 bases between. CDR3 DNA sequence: TGTGCCAGCAGTTACCGGGGCCTCTTCGCGGGAGAGCAGTACTTC. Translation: CASSYRGLFAGEQYF.

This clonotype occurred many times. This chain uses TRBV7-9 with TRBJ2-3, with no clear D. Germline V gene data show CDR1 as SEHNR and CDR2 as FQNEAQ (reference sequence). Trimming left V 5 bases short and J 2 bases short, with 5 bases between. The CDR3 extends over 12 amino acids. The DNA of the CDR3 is TGTGCCAGCAGCCAACACACAGATACGCAGTATTTT. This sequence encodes CASSQHTDTQYF. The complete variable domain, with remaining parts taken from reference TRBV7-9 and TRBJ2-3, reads DTGVSQNPRHKITKRGQNVTFRCDPISEHNRLYWYRQTLGQGPEFLTYFQNEAQLEKSRLLSDRFSAERPKGSFSTLEIQRTEQGDSAMYLCASSQHTDTQYFGPGTRLTVL.

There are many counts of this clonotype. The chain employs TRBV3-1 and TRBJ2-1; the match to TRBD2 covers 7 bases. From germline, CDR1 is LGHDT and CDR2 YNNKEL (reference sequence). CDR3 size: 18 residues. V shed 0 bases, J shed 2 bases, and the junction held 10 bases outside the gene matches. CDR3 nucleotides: TGTGCCAGCAGCCAAGAAGGGGTAACTAGCGTGGCCTACAATGAGCAGTTCTTC. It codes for CASSQEGVTSVAYNEQFF.

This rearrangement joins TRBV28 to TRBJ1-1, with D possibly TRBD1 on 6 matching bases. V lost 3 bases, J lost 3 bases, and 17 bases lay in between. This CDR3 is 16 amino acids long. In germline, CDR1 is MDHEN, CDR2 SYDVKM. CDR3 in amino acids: CASSLGGWGAYTEAFF. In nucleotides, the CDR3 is TGTGCCAGCAGTTTGGGGGGGTGGGGGGCCTACACTGAAGCTTTCTTT.

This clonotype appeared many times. The CDR3 sequence is CASSPGKQGARWPEAFF. The DNA of the CDR3 is TGTGCCAGCAGCCCTGGAAAGCAGGGGGCGCGGTGGCCTGAAGCTTTCTTT. The chain couples TRBV7-2 to TRBJ1-1, with 8 bases matching TRBD1. The CDR3 runs 17 residues. CDR1 is SGHTA and CDR2 is FQGNSA in the germline V gene. After removal of 5 bases from V and 6 bases from J, the junction contained 17 bases not matched to a gene.

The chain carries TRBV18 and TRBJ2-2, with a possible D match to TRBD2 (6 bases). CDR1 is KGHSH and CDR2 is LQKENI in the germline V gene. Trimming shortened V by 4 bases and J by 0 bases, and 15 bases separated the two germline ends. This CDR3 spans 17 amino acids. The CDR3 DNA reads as TGTGCCAGCTCACGGCCGGGACTCCAAGCGAACACCGGGGAGCTGTTTTTT. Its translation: CASSRPGLQANTGELFF.

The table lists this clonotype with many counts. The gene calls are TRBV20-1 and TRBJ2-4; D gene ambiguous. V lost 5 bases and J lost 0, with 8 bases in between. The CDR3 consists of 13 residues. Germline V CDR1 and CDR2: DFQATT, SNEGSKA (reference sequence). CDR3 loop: CSAAGVAKNIQYF. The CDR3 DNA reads TGCAGTGCTGCCGGAGTAGCCAAAAACATTCAGTACTTC.

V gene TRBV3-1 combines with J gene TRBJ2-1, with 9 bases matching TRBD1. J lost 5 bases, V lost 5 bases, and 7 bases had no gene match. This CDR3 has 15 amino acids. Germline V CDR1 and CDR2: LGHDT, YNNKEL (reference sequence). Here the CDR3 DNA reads TGTGCCAGCAGCGCTCCGGGACAGGGCAACAATGAGCAGTTCTTC. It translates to CASSAPGQGNNEQFF.

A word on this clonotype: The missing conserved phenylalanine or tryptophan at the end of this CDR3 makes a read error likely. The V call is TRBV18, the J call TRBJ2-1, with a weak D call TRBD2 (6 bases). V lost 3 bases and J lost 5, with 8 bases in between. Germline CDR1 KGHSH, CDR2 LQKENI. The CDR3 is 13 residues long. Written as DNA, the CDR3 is TGTGCCAGCTCACCGGGACTCAACAATGAGCAGTTCCTC. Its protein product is CASSPGLNNEQFL.

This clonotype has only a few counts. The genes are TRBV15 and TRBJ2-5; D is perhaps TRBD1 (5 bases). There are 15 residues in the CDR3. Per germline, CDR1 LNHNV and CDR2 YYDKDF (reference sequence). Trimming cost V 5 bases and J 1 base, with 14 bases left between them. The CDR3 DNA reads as TGTGCCACCAGCTCACTGACAGCTCTCCAAGAGACCCAGTACTTC. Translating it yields CATSSLTALQETQYF.

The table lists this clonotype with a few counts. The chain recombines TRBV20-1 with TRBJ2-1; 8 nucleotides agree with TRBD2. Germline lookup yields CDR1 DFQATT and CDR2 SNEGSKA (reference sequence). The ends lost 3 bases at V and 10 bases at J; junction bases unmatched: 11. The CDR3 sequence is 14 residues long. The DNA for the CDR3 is TGCAGTGCTAGTCGGCGGGAGGCCGGGTGGGAGCAGTTCTTC. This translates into CSASRREAGWEQFF.

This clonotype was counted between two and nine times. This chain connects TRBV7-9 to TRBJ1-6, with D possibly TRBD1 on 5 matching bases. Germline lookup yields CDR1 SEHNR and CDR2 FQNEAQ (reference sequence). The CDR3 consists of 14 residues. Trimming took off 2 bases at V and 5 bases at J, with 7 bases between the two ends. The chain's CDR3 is CASSLQGDNSPLHF. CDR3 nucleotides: TGTGCCAGCAGCTTACAGGGAGATAATTCACCCCTCCACTTT.

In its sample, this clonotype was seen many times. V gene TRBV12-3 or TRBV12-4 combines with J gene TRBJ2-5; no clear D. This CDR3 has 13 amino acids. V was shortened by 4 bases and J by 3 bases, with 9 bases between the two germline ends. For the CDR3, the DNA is TGTGCCAGCAGTTGGGGTAGGGAAGAGACCCAGTACTTC. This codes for CASSWGREETQYF.

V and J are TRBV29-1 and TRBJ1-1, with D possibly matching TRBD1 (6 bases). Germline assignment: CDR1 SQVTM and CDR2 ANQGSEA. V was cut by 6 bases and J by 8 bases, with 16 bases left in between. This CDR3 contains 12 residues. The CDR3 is CSVFEDSPEAFF. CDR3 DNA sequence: TGCAGCGTATTCGAGGACAGCCCCGAAGCTTTCTTT.

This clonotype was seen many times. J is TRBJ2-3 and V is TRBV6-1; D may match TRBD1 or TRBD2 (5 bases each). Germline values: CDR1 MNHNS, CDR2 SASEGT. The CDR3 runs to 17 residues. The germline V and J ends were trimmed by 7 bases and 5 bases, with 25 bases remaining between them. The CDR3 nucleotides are TGTGCCAGCATTGCCCCCTCGGACGGAAGGGGAGAAGATACGCAGTATTTT. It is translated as CASIAPSDGRGEDTQYF.

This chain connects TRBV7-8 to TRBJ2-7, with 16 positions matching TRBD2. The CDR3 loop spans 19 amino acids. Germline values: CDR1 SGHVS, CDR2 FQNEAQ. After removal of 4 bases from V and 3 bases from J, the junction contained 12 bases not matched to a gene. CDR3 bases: TGTGCCAGCAGCTACGCGGAGGGACTAGCGGGAGGGCCAAACTACGAGCAGTACTTC. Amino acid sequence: CASSYAEGLAGGPNYEQYF.

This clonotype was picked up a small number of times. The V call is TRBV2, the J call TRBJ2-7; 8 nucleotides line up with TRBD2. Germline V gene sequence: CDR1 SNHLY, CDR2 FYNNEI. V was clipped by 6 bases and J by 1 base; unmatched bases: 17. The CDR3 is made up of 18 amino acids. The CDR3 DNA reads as TGTGCCAGCAGCACCGGGACTAGAGGTTCGGGAAGGTCCTACGAGCAGTACTTC. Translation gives CASSTGTRGSGRSYEQYF.

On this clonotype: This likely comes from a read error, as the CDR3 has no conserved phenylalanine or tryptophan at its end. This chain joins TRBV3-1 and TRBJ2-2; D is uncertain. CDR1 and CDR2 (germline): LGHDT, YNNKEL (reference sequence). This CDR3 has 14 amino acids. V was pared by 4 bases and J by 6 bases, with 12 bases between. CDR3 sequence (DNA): TGTGCCAGCAGCCGAGGAAGGGCGGCCGGGGAGCTGTTTTCT. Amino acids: CASSRGRAAGELFS.

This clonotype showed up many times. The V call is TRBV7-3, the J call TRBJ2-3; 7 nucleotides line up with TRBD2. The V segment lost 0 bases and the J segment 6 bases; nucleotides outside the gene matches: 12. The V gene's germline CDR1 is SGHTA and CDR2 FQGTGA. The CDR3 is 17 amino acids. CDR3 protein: CASSLTGGARVVDTQYF. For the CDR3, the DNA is TGTGCCAGCAGCTTAACGGGAGGGGCGCGTGTAGTTGATACGCAGTATTTT.

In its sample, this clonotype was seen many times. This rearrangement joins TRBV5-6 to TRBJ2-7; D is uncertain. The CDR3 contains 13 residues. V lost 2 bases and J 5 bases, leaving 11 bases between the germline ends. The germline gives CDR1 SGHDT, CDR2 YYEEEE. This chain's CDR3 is CASSFATQNEQYF. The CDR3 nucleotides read TGTGCCAGCAGCTTCGCAACACAGAACGAGCAGTACTTC.

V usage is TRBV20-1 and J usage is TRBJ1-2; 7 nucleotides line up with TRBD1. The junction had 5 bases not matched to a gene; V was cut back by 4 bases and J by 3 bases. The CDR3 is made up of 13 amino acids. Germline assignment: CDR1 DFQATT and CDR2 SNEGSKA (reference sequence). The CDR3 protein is CSATGTVDYGYTF. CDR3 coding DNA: TGCAGTGCTACCGGGACAGTCGACTATGGCTACACCTTC.

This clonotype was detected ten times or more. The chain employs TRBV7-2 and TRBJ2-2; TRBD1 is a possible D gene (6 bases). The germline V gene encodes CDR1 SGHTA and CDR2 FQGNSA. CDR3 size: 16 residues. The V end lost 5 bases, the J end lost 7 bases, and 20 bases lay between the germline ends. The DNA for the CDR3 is TGTGCCAGCAGCCCCTCGTGGGGACATCCTGTCGGGGAGCTGTTTTTT. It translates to CASSPSWGHPVGELFF.

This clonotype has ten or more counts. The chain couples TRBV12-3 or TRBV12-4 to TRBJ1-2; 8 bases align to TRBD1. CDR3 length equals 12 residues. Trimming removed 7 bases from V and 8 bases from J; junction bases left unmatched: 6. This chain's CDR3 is CASTRGRGGYTF. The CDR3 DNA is TGTGCCAGCACCAGGGGGCGGGGCGGCTACACCTTC.